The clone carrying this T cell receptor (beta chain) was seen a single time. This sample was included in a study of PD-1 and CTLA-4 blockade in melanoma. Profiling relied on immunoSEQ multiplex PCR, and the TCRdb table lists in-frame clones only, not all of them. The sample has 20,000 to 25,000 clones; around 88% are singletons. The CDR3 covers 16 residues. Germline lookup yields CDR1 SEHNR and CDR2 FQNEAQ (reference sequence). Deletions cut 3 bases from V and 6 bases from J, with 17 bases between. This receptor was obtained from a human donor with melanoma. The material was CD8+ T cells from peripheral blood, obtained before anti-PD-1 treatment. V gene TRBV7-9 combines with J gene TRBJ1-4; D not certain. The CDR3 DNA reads TGTGCCAGCAGCTTCCTCGACTCGCGGGTGGATGAAAAACTGTTTTTT. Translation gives CASSFLDSRVDEKLFF.